This T cell receptor beta chain was captured in a study of shared clonotypes between healthy human individuals. Findings and caveats of the study: Researchers found naive subsets generally carried larger estimated richness than memory subsets. It was only blood that was sampled, and tissue repertoires likely differ. Donor clonotype sharing was expected to depend on sequencing depth.

The CDR3 runs to 14 residues. Germline lookup yields CDR1 MDHEN and CDR2 SYDVKM. V gave up 7 bases and J gave up 0 bases, with 11 bases separating them. Worth noting for this clone: Its specificity is not known.

The assay was run at deep level. This table comes from immunoSEQ multiplex PCR, and its TCRdb copy is limited to in-frame clones, with some not included. This sample has fewer than 1.6 million clones; less than 99% occur once, and the top ten carry 0.3% to 0.45%. The receptor comes from a man aged 25-40 years in good health. Sequenced: naive CD4+ T cells sorted from blood. Subset reported: CD45RA+ positively selected. The V gene is TRBV28, the J gene TRBJ2-3, with unresolved D. This chain's CDR3 is CASTRKYSTDTQYF. In DNA, the CDR3 is TGTGCCAGCACCCGCAAATACAGCACAGATACGCAGTATTTT.